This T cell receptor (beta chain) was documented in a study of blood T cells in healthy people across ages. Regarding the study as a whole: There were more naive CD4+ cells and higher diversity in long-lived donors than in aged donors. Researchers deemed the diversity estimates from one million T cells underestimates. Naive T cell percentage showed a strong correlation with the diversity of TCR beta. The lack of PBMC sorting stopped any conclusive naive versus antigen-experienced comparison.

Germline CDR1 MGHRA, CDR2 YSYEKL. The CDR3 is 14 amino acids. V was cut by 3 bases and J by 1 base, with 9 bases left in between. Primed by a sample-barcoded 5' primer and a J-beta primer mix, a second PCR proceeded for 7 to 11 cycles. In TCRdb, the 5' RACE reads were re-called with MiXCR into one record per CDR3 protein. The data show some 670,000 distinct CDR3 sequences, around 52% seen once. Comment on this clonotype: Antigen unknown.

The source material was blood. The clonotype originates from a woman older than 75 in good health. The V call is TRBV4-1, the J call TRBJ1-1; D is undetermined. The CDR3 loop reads CASSHEEGNTEAFF. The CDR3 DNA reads TGCGCCAGCAGCCACGAGGAGGGGAACACTGAAGCTTTCTTT.